These T cell receptor beta chains were read from a single sample in a study of cytomegalovirus exposure and HLA in healthy donors. TCRdb keeps only in-frame clones here, not all; method: immunoSEQ multiplex PCR. The sample consists of approximately 160,000 clones, 75% to 80% of them appearing once. The sequencing input was PBMCs. The receptors shown here come from a male donor in good health and CMV-seronegative. The CDR3 runs from the conserved cysteine through the conserved F or W.

v_gene	j_gene	CDR3aa
TRBV5-1	TRBJ2-2	CASSPRPQGSTGELFF
TRBV9	TRBJ1-3	CASSVRQGHTIYF
TRBV18	TRBJ1-1	CASSPATGYDDTEAFF
TRBV14	TRBJ1-2	CASSQTGGQSYGYTF
TRBV27	TRBJ1-1	CASSGRGTEAFF
TRBV9	TRBJ2-3	CASSGRGMTDTQYF
TRBV18	TRBJ2-7	CASSENSNYEQYF
TRBV27	TRBJ2-3	CASTPGTSGRNTQYF
TRBV7-3	TRBJ2-6	CASSPSTGAANVLTF
TRBV5-4	TRBJ2-7	CASSLGQGLTYEQYF
TRBV11-3	TRBJ2-1	CASSLGLYNEQFF
TRBV2	TRBJ2-2	CASSETGGNTGELFF
TRBV6-5	TRBJ2-7	CASSYYWASGRNEQYF
TRBV4-1	TRBJ1-5	CASSQDPDRGRPQHF
TRBV5-1	TRBJ2-3	CASSLALRAASSTDTQYF
TRBV7-9	TRBJ2-7	CATTGTSYEQYF
TRBV5-1	TRBJ2-7	CASSLGGTSGRTEQYF
TRBV4-1	TRBJ2-7	CASSQDPQGAYEQYF
TRBV29-1	TRBJ1-5	CSALTDSNQPQHF
TRBV11-2	TRBJ2-7	CASSPRPAGNYEQYF
TRBV27	TRBJ1-2	CASSLRPGAGGYTF
TRBV6-4	TRBJ1-1	CASSKQGGGTEAFF
TRBV18	TRBJ2-5	CASSRLQETQYF
TRBV7-8	TRBJ2-6	CASRGQGAPGANVLTF